Each of the 7 T cell receptor beta chains below was sequenced from the same sample in a study of T-cell memory formation after mild COVID-19. One entry per CDR3 protein results from TCRdb running MiXCR on the 5' RACE reads. The repertoire holds about 170,000 distinct CDR3 sequences, with around 13% as singletons. Sequencing used PBMCs or a T cell subset sorted from them (not recorded which). These TCRs come from a man between 18 and 29 years old who had mild COVID-19 (a few samples of this study predate the infection). Cell type and time point are not known.

The rearrangement links TRBV3-1 to TRBJ1-1; a possible D gene is TRBD1 (6 bases). The V and J ends lost 4 bases and 8 bases respectively, with 11 bases between them. Germline lookup yields CDR1 LGHDT and CDR2 YNNKEL (reference sequence). This CDR3 spans 12 amino acids. The CDR3 here is CASSLRGFEAFF. DNA for the CDR3: TGTGCCAGCAGCCTCAGGGGCTTCGAAGCTTTCTTT.

This clonotype was counted only a few times. The chain couples TRBV20-1 to TRBJ1-5; a possible D gene is TRBD1 (5 bases). Germline V gene data show CDR1 as DFQATT and CDR2 as SNEGSKA (reference sequence). The CDR3 loop spans 12 amino acids. V lost 3 bases and J 7 bases, leaving 10 bases between the germline ends. The CDR3 sequence is CSASFWGQPQHF. The CDR3 DNA follows: TGCAGTGCTAGTTTTTGGGGGCAGCCCCAGCATTTT.

CDR3 sequence reads: CASSSGTGDPLHF. The CDR3 region has the DNA TGTGCCAGCAGTTCCGGGACAGGGGATCCCCTCCACTTT. V usage is TRBV6-6 and J usage is TRBJ1-6; 10 bases line up with TRBD1. The CDR3 spans 13 residues. CDR1 is MNHNY and CDR2 is SVGAGI in the germline V gene (reference sequence). The junction had 4 bases not matched to a gene; V was cut back by 4 bases and J by 13 bases.

The sample holds a few counts of this clonotype. The chain couples TRBV7-3 to TRBJ2-3; the match to TRBD2 covers 8 bases. This CDR3 region has 15 residues. The germline gives CDR1 SGHTA, CDR2 FQGTGA. The ends lost 2 bases at V and 4 bases at J; junction bases unmatched: 5. The CDR3 region is CASSLFAGGADTQYF. CDR3 in DNA: TGTGCCAGCAGCTTATTCGCCGGGGGGGCAGATACGCAGTATTTT. The variable domain in full, with the rest retrieved from reference TRBV7-3 and TRBJ2-3, is GAGVSQTPSNKVTEKGKYVELRCDPISGHTALYWYRQSLGQGPEFLIYFQGTGAADDSGLPNDRFFAVRPEGSVSTLKIQRTERGDSAVYLCASSLFAGGADTQYFGPGTRLTVL.

V usage is TRBV6-5 and J usage is TRBJ2-7, with TRBD1 identical over 7 bases. CDR1 and CDR2 (germline): MNHEY, SVGAGI. V shed 6 bases and J 0 bases; nucleotides not matched to a gene: 5. The CDR3 runs 14 residues. Here the CDR3 reads CASRKGQNSYEQYV. The DNA for the CDR3 is TGTGCCAGCAGGAAGGGACAGAACTCCTACGAGCAGTACGTC.

In this sample, this clonotype turned up once. The chain joins TRBV28 to TRBJ1-1; 9 bases map to TRBD1. Germline V gene data show CDR1 as MDHEN and CDR2 as SYDVKM. V shed 6 bases and J 3 bases; nucleotides not matched to a gene: 11. The CDR3 contains 16 residues. In DNA form, the CDR3 reads TGTGCCAGCAGGCGACCGGGACAGGGTTTAGACACTGAAGCTTTCTTT. Translation: CASRRPGQGLDTEAFF.

In this sample, this clonotype turned up many times. The rearrangement uses TRBV7-2 and TRBJ2-3; D may match TRBD1 or TRBD2 (5 bases each). Germline V gene data show CDR1 as SGHTA and CDR2 as FQGNSA. V was cut by 2 bases and J by 2 bases, with 8 bases left in between. The CDR3 covers 14 residues. The CDR3, as DNA: TGTGCCAGCAGCTTAACGGGGACCACAGATACGCAGTATTTT. Protein: CASSLTGTTDTQYF.